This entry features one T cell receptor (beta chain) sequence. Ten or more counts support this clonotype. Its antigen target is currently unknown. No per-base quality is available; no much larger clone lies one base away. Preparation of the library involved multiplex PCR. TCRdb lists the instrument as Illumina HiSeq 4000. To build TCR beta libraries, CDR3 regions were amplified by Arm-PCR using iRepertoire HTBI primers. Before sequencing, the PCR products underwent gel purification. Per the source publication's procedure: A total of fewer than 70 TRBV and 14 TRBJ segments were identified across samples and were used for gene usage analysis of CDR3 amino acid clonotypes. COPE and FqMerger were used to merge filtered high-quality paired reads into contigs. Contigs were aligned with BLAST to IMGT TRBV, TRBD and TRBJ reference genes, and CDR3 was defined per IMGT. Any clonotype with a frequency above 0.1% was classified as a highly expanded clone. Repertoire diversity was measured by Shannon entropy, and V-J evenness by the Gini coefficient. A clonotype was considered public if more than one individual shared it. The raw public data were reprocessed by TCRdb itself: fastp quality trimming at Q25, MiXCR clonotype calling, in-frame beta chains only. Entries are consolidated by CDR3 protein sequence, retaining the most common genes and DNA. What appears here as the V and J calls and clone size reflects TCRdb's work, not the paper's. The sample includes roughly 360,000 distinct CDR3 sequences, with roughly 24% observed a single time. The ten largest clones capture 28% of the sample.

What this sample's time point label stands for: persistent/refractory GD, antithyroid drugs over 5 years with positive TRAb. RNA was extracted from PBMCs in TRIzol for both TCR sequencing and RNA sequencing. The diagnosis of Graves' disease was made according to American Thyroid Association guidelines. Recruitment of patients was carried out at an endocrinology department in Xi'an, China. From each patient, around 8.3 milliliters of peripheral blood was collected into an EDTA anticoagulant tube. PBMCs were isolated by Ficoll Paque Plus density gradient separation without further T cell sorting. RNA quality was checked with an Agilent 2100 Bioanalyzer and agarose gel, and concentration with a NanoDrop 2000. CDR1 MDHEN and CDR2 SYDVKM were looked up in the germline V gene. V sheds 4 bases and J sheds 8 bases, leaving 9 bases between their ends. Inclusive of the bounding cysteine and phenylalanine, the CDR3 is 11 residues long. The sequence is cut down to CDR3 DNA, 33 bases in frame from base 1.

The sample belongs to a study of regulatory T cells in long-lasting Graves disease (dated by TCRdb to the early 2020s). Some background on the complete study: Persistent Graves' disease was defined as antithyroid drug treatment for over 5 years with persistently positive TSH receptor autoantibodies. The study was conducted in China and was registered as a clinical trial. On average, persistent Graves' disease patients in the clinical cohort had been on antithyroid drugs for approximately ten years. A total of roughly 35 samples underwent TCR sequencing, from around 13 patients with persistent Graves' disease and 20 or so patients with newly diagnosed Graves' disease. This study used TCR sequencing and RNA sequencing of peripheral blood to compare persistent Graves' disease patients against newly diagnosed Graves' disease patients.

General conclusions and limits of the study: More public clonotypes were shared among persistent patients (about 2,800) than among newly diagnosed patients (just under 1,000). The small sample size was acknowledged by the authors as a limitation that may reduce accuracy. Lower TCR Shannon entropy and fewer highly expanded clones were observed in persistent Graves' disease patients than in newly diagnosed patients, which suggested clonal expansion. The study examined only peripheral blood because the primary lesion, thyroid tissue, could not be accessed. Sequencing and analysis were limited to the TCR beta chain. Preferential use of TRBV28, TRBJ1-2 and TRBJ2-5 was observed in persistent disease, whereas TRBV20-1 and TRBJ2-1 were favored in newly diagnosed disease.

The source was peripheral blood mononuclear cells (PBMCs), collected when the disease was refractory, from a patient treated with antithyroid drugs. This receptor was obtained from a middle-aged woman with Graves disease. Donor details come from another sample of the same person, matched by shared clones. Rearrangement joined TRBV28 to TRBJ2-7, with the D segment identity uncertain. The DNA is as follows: TGTGCCAGCAGTTCTCTTGGTCAGCAGTACTTC. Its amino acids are CASSSLGQQYF. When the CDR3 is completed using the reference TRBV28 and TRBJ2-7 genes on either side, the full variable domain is DVKVTQSSRYLVKRTGEKVFLECVQDMDHENMFWYRQDPGLGLRLIYFSYDVKMKEKGDIPEGYSVSREKKERFSLILESASTNQTSMYLCASSSLGQQYFGPGTRLTVT.